The present TCR beta chain was sequenced within a study of blood T cell repertoires in COVID-19. Overall study context: The study drew acute and convalescent COVID-19 samples from the United States, Italy and Spain. T cells, B-cell-depleted T cells, or PBMCs supplied cDNA or gDNA.

V lost 0 bases and J lost 4, with 13 bases in between. The CDR3 consists of 15 residues. CDR1 and CDR2 from the germline V gene are SGHRS and YFSETQ. Original methodology: Reference gene primer amplification in the assay estimated nucleated cell counts. Clones were read by immunoSEQ multiplex PCR, and TCRdb kept only the in-frame ones, dropping some. D and trimming were read from the DNA, whereas the V and J calls and clone size are those reported in that table. This table holds 200,000 to 300,000 clones, around 84% found once. The receptor comes from a man in his fifties or sixties with acute or convalescent COVID-19. The chain couples TRBV5-1 to TRBJ1-2; weak D call: TRBD1 (5 bases). Sequencing used peripheral blood. CDR3 protein: CASSLVFGGGYGYTF. The CDR3 DNA reads as TGCGCCAGCAGCTTGGTGTTCGGGGGTGGCTATGGCTACACCTTC.